A single T cell receptor (beta chain) is shown here with its context. Antigen: not known. The record originates from a study of CD8 T cells in ankylosing spondylitis. The study, taken as a whole, reports: Blood of patients with ankylosing spondylitis appeared to be characterized by a TCR beta motif of eight highly homologous variants.

V was shortened by 3 bases and J by 7 bases, with 16 bases between the two germline ends. Per germline, CDR1 DFQATT and CDR2 SNEGSKA (reference sequence). CDR3 length: 14 amino acids. Libraries for TCR beta were made by quantitative 5'-RACE with molecular barcodes. TCRdb called the 5' RACE reads again in MiXCR, with one record for every CDR3 protein. This table holds 670,000 or so distinct CDR3 sequences, around 20% found once. Sequencing was done on a sample of blood, either unsorted or a sorted T cell fraction (not recorded which). The chain couples TRBV20-1 to TRBJ2-1, with D unclear. This TCR came from a male donor with ankylosing spondylitis. The CDR3 spells CSARAFRPKNEQFF. CDR3 coding DNA: TGCAGTGCTAGGGCGTTTAGGCCAAAAAATGAGCAGTTCTTC.